This TCR beta chain was captured in a study of T cells after yellow fever vaccination. Study information: When fractions had low cell numbers, they were prepared with SMART-Seq v4 Ultra Low Input.

This clonotype came up many times. CDR1 DFQATT and CDR2 SNEGSKA come from the germline V gene (reference sequence). V lost 7 bases, J lost 3 bases, and 3 bases stayed unmatched. The CDR3 runs to 12 residues. TCRdb ran MiXCR on the 5' RACE reads and lists one entry per CDR3 protein. The sample records under 150,000 distinct CDR3 sequences, about 7.7% being singletons. The clonotype comes from a man aged 25-40 years who received the YFV17D yellow fever vaccine. This chain connects TRBV20-1 to TRBJ1-1; 9 nucleotides align to TRBD1. The material was CD4+ T cells sorted from PBMCs, obtained 5 days after the yellow fever booster vaccination. As DNA, the CDR3 is TGCAGTGTTGGGACAGGGCACACTGAAGCTTTCTTT. Translation gives CSVGTGHTEAFF.